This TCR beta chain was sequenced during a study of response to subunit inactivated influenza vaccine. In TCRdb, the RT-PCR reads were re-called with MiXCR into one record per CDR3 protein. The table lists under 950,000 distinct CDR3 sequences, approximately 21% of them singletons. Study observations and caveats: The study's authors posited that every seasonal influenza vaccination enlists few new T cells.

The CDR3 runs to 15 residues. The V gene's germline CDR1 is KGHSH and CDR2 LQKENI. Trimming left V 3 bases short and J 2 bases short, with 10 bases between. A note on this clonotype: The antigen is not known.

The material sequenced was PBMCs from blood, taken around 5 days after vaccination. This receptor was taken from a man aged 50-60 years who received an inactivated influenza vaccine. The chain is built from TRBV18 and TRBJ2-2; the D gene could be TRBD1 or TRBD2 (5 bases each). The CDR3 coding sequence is TGTGCCAGCTCACCGGGACGGGACAACACCGGGGAGCTGTTTTTT. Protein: CASSPGRDNTGELFF. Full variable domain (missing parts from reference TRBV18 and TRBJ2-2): NAGVMQNPRHLVRRRGQEARLRCSPMKGHSHVYWYRQLPEEGLKFMVYLQKENIIDESGMPKERFSAEFPKEGPSILRIQQVVRGDSAAYFCASSPGRDNTGELFFGEGSRLTVL.